These 26 T cell receptor beta chains were all obtained from the same sample, sequenced in a study of EBV T-cell therapy then PD-1 blockade in nasopharyngeal carcinoma. Sample treatment: AdE1-LMPpoly-expanded autologous EBV-specific T-cell therapy followed by anti-PD-1 nivolumab. The data were produced by immunoSEQ multiplex PCR, yet TCRdb's version contains in-frame clones alone and is incomplete. The sample consists of about 17,000 clones, approximately 80% of them appearing once. No antigens are known for them. This specimen was CD8+ T cells from blood, taken at day 0 from a patient whose treatment included autologous EBV-specific T cells and nivolumab. These receptors were collected from a man aged 35 to 55 with nasopharyngeal carcinoma.

The chain links TRBV27 to TRBJ1-5; perhaps TRBD1 as D (5 bases). The CDR3 spans 15 residues. Trimming stripped 2 bases from V and 3 bases from J, with 11 bases between. Germline loops: CDR1 MNHEY, CDR2 SMNVEV (reference sequence). In nucleotides, the CDR3 is TGTGCCAGCAGTTTAGCGGGGCAGTCCAATCAGCCCCAGCATTTT. It yields the protein CASSLAGQSNQPQHF.

The rearrangement uses TRBV5-5 and TRBJ1-5; D is unresolved. The CDR3 totals 13 residues. Trimming stripped 4 bases from V and 1 base from J, with 6 bases between. Germline V gene lookup returns CDR1 SGHKS and CDR2 YYEKEE (reference sequence). CDR3: CASSPDSNQPQHF. CDR3 nucleotides: TGTGCCAGCAGCCCGGACAGCAATCAGCCCCAGCATTTT. The full variable domain, with the rest looked up from reference TRBV5-5 and TRBJ1-5, is DAGVTQSPTHLIKTRGQQVTLRCSPISGHKSVSWYQQVLGQGPQFIFQYYEKEERGRGNFPDRFSARQFPNYSSELNVNALLLGDSALYLCASSPDSNQPQHFGDGTRLSIL.

This clone was detected once. For the CDR3, the DNA is TGTGCCAGCAGTCCCACAGACATACTCTACGAGCAGTACTTC. This sequence encodes CASSPTDILYEQYF. The rearrangement uses TRBV6-2 or TRBV6-3 and TRBJ2-7; the D is unclear. Germline CDR1 reads MNHEY; CDR2 reads SVGEGT. CDR3 size: 14 residues. V was cut by 5 bases and J by 3 bases, with 14 bases left in between.

The chain couples TRBV4-3 to TRBJ1-1, with D hard to call. V was trimmed by 0 bases and J by 4 bases, leaving 12 bases between them. This CDR3 region has 15 residues. Looked up from germline, CDR1 is LGHNA and CDR2 is YSLEER. The CDR3 loop reads CASSQDTGKGTEAFF. DNA for the CDR3: TGCGCCAGCAGCCAAGATACGGGCAAGGGCACTGAAGCTTTCTTT.

V is TRBV5-4 and J is TRBJ2-7; 8 bases agree with TRBD1. The CDR3 totals 15 residues. Germline V CDR1 and CDR2: SGHNT, YYREEE (reference sequence). The V segment lost 1 base and the J segment 3 bases; nucleotides outside the gene matches: 6. This CDR3 is CASSLSGTGVYEQYF. The CDR3 nucleotides read TGTGCCAGCAGCTTGTCCGGGACAGGCGTCTACGAGCAGTACTTC.

J is TRBJ2-1 and V is TRBV4-1; D is uncertain. Deletions cut 2 bases from V and 1 base from J, with 9 bases between. The germline V gene encodes CDR1 MGHRA and CDR2 YSYEKL. This CDR3 contains 15 residues. DNA for the CDR3: TGCGCCAGCAGCCAACGGGCTGAATCCTACAATGAGCAGTTCTTC. It is translated as CASSQRAESYNEQFF.

This sequence joins TRBV7-9 and TRBJ2-5, with no clear D. Per germline, CDR1 SEHNR and CDR2 FQNEAQ (reference sequence). The CDR3 contains 15 residues. V was pared by 7 bases and J by 5 bases, with 20 bases between. Written as DNA, the CDR3 is TGTGCCAGCACCCTAGACGCCAGCCGTGGTGAGACCCAGTACTTC. The encoded protein is CASTLDASRGETQYF.

The rearrangement links TRBV9 to TRBJ1-1; the D is unclear. Germline loops: CDR1 SGDLS, CDR2 YYNGEE. The CDR3 runs to 14 residues. Trimming took off 1 base at V and 2 bases at J, with 9 bases between the two ends. This CDR3 is CASSVRGGNTEAFF. The CDR3 DNA sequence: TGTGCCAGCAGCGTACGCGGTGGTAACACTGAAGCTTTCTTT.

In its sample, this clone is medium-sized. V usage is TRBV15 and J usage is TRBJ2-5; possibly TRBD2 for D (5 bases). This CDR3 is built from 13 residues. The germline CDR1 and CDR2 sequences are LNHNV and YYDKDF (reference sequence). Between the trimmed V and J ends, which lost 5 bases and 4 bases, there was a span of 11 bases. As DNA, the CDR3 is TGTGCCACCAGCCATGTTGCGGGAGAGACCCAGTACTTC. As protein: CATSHVAGETQYF.

This clone was seen a single time. The CDR3 DNA reads as TGTGCCACGGGGGGAGGAGGGAACCAAGAGACCCAGTACTTC. This translates into CATGGGGNQETQYF. J is TRBJ2-5 and V is TRBV10-3, with TRBD2 matching 7 bases. Unmatched junction bases numbered 8, after V lost 10 bases and J lost 0 bases. The CDR3 is 14 amino acids. CDR1 is ENHRY, CDR2 SYGVKD, per germline.

This clone was counted a few times. The chain combines TRBV24-1 with TRBJ1-2; 7 nucleotides align to TRBD1. V lost 4 bases, J lost 8 bases, and 9 bases stayed unmatched. This CDR3 contains 14 residues. Germline values: CDR1 KGHDR, CDR2 SFDVKD. The CDR3 sequence is CATSDPDRQWGYTF. Here the CDR3 DNA reads TGTGCCACCAGTGACCCGGACAGGCAATGGGGCTACACCTTC.

This rearrangement joins TRBV6-4 to TRBJ2-1; the match to TRBD1 covers 10 bases. Germline assignment: CDR1 MRHNA and CDR2 SNTAGT. J was trimmed by 4 bases and V by 4 bases; bases with no gene match: 7. The CDR3 runs 16 residues. DNA of the CDR3: TGTGCCAGCAGTGCAAATCCGGGACAGGGGTACAATGAGCAGTTCTTC. Translated, it gives CASSANPGQGYNEQFF.

This clone has only a few counts. The gene calls are TRBV6-5 and TRBJ2-3; 8 bases fit TRBD2. In germline, CDR1 is MNHEY, CDR2 SVGAGI. This CDR3 is built from 15 residues. V dropped 2 bases and J dropped 4; count of bases not matched to a gene: 5. CDR3: CASSYEVGGADTQYF. CDR3 in DNA: TGTGCCAGCAGTTACGAGGTCGGGGGGGCAGATACGCAGTATTTT.

The rearrangement joins TRBV19 to TRBJ1-3; D might be TRBD1 (5 bases). From germline, CDR1 is LNHDA and CDR2 SQIVND (reference sequence). CDR3 length equals 15 residues. The V end lost 2 bases, the J end lost 2 bases, and 10 bases lay between the germline ends. In DNA form, the CDR3 reads TGTGCCAGTAGTATAACCGGGACCACTGGAAACACCATATATTTT. Protein: CASSITGTTGNTIYF. Drawing the rest from reference TRBV19 and TRBJ1-3, the complete variable domain is DGGITQSPKYLFRKEGQNVTLSCEQNLNHDAMYWYRQDPGQGLRLIYYSQIVNDFQKGDIAEGYSVSREKKESFPLTVTSAQKNPTAFYLCASSITGTTGNTIYFGEGSWLTVV.

The V gene is TRBV7-2, the J gene TRBJ2-5; 10 bases map to TRBD2. With V trimmed by 4 bases and J by 5 bases, 13 bases remained unmatched. The germline CDR1 and CDR2 sequences are SGHTA and FQGNSA. There are 17 residues in the CDR3. CDR3 in DNA: TGTGCCAGCAGCTCCGGAATCGGACTAGCGGCGGCGGAGACCCAGTACTTC. Translated, it gives CASSSGIGLAAAETQYF.

The genes are TRBV10-3 and TRBJ2-1, with 9 bases matching TRBD1. Germline V CDR1 and CDR2: ENHRY, SYGVKD. This CDR3 spans 15 amino acids. Trimming cost V 7 bases and J 4 bases; bases outside gene matches: 8. The CDR3: CAIKAVGTGYNEQFF. Here the CDR3 DNA reads TGTGCCATCAAGGCAGTCGGGACAGGGTACAATGAGCAGTTCTTC.

The chain recombines TRBV6-5 with TRBJ1-2; 7 bases are shared with TRBD1. Losses at the gene ends were 6 bases for V and 4 bases for J; bases not matched to a gene: 5. The V gene's germline CDR1 is MNHEY and CDR2 SVGAGI. The CDR3 is 13 residues long. This CDR3 reads CASSGTEIYGYTF. In nucleotides, the CDR3 is TGTGCCAGCAGCGGGACAGAGATCTATGGCTACACCTTC.

The chain couples TRBV30 to TRBJ1-1; 8 bases match TRBD1. From germline, CDR1 is GTSNPN and CDR2 SVGIG (reference sequence). The CDR3 runs 14 residues. The J segment lost 5 bases and the V segment lost 3 bases, leaving 8 bases of the junction unmatched. CDR3 coding DNA: TGTGCCTGGAGATCGGACAGGGCGATGACTGAAGCTTTCTTT. Translating gives CAWRSDRAMTEAFF.

The chain joins TRBV4-2 to TRBJ2-3, with TRBD2 identical over 12 bases. Germline V gene data show CDR1 as LGHNA and CDR2 as YNFKEQ. Germline trimming cut 2 bases from V and 4 bases from J; bases unmatched to any gene: 1. This CDR3 region has 15 residues. The CDR3 loop reads CASSQLAGGPDTQYF. The CDR3 coding sequence is TGTGCCAGCAGCCAACTAGCGGGGGGGCCAGATACGCAGTATTTT.

V and J are TRBV27 and TRBJ1-6; D gene uncertain. Deletions cut 0 bases from V and 6 bases from J, with 3 bases between. CDR3 length equals 13 residues. From germline, CDR1 is MNHEY and CDR2 SMNVEV (reference sequence). In DNA, the CDR3 is TGTGCCAGCAGTTTATCTTTTAATTCACCCCTCCACTTT. Translated: CASSLSFNSPLHF.

J is TRBJ2-2 and V is TRBV7-8; no clear D. Trimming took 2 bases from V and 3 from J, leaving 4 bases between them. This CDR3 is built from 13 residues. Per the germline V gene, CDR1 is SGHVS and CDR2 is FQNEAQ. DNA for the CDR3: TGTGCCAGCAGCTTATTGGACACCGGGGAGCTGTTTTTT. This codes for CASSLLDTGELFF.

The rearrangement uses TRBV7-9 and TRBJ2-5, with a weak D call TRBD1 (6 bases). The V gene lost 0 bases and the J gene lost 5 bases, with 13 bases spanning the gap. The germline V gene has CDR1 SEHNR and CDR2 FQNEAQ (reference sequence). This CDR3 contains 15 residues. This CDR3 is CASSLATGYLETQYF. The CDR3 DNA reads TGTGCCAGCAGCTTAGCCACAGGGTATTTGGAGACCCAGTACTTC. Full variable domain (remainder filled in from reference TRBV7-9 and TRBJ2-5): DTGVSQNPRHKITKRGQNVTFRCDPISEHNRLYWYRQTLGQGPEFLTYFQNEAQLEKSRLLSDRFSAERPKGSFSTLEIQRTEQGDSAMYLCASSLATGYLETQYFGPGTRLLVL.

The gene calls are TRBV27 and TRBJ1-5; D not certain. Per germline, CDR1 MNHEY and CDR2 SMNVEV (reference sequence). This CDR3 has 14 residues. The ends were cut back, 6 bases at V and 4 bases at J, with 13 bases in the middle. CDR3 bases: TGTGCCAGCAGACGGACGGGAACTAATCAGCCCCAGCATTTT. Translated: CASRRTGTNQPQHF.

The V call is TRBV4-2, the J call TRBJ2-2; D is possibly TRBD1 (6 bases). The CDR3 has 15 amino acids. The V end was cut by 3 bases, the J end by 6 bases, with 14 bases between. Per the germline V gene, CDR1 is LGHNA and CDR2 is YNFKEQ. CDR3 sequence (DNA): TGTGCCAGCAGCCAGGAACAGGGTACGGCCGGGGAGCTGTTTTTT. It translates to CASSQEQGTAGELFF.

This clone has just one count. V is TRBV4-1 and J is TRBJ2-5; 7 bases align to TRBD2. This CDR3 has 16 residues. The junction had 9 bases not matched to a gene; V was cut back by 1 base and J by 4 bases. Per the germline V gene, CDR1 is MGHRA and CDR2 is YSYEKL. The CDR3 loop reads CASSQGGGAHLETQYF. In DNA form, the CDR3 reads TGCGCCAGCAGCCAAGGGGGAGGGGCACATTTAGAGACCCAGTACTTC.

The chain couples TRBV7-8 to TRBJ2-5, with a tentative D call TRBD1 (6 bases). V lost 5 bases to trimming and J lost 2 bases, with 15 bases between them. Germline V gene sequence: CDR1 SGHVS, CDR2 FQNEAQ. This CDR3 comprises 15 residues. In DNA form, the CDR3 reads TGTGCCAGCAGCCCTCTAAACAGGGATCAAGAGACCCAGTACTTC. Amino acid sequence: CASSPLNRDQETQYF.